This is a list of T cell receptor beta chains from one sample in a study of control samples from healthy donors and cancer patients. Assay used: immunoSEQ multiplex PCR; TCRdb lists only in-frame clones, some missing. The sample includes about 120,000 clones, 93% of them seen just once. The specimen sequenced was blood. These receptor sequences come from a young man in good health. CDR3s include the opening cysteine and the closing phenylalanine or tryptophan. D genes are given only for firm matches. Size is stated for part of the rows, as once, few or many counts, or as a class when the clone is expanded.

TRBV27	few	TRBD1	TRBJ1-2	TGTGCCAGCAGTCTCCAGGGGGCGGGAATCTATGGCTACACCTTC	CASSLQGAGIYGYTF
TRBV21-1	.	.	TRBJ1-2	TGTGCCAGCAGCGGGGTAGGGACTCACGCTAACTATGGCTACACCTTC	CASSGVGTHANYGYTF
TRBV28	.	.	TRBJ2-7	TGTGCCAGCAGTTTGACCGGACTCCGGCCGGGGTTGCAGTACTTC	CASSLTGLRPGLQYF
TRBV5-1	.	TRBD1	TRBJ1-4	TGCGCCAGCAGCGTGGGACAGGGGACTGCAACTAATGAAAAACTGTTTTTT	CASSVGQGTATNEKLFF
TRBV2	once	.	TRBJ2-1	TGTGCCAGCATCGCCAGGGAAGGTTACAATGAGCAGTTCTTC	CASIAREGYNEQFF
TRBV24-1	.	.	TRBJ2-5	TGTGCCACCAGTGAAGGAGGTGGGCGGTACCAAGAGACCCAGTACTTC	CATSEGGGRYQETQYF
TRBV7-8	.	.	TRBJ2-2	TGTGCCAGCAGCTTAGAGCCCTCCGGGAAGGGTATCGTCACCGGGGAGCTGTTTTTT	CASSLEPSGKGIVTGELFF
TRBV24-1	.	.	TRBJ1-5	TGTGCCACCAGTGATTTTGGGGGGGGCAATCAGCCCCAGCATTTT	CATSDFGGGNQPQHF
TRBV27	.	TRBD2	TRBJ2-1	TGTGCCAGCAGCCATGGGGCGGGGGGGGTGAATGAGCAGTTCTTC	CASSHGAGGVNEQFF
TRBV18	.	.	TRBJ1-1	TGTGCCAGCTCACCTCAGGGGATTCTGACTGAAGCTTTCTTT	CASSPQGILTEAFF
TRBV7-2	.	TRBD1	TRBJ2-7	TGTGCCAGCAGCTTAGGAGCGCACGACTCACAGGGGCTCTGGGTCGAGCAGTACTTC	CASSLGAHDSQGLWVEQYF
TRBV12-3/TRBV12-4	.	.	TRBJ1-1	TGTGCCAGCAGCTCTCAGGGGAACACTGAAGCTTTCTTT	CASSSQGNTEAFF
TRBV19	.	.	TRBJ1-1	TGTGCCAGTAGTGGATACAGAACCACTGAAGCTTTCTTT	CASSGYRTTEAFF
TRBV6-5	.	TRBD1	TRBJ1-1	TGTGCCAGCAGTAAGACAGACAGGGGCACTGAAGCTTTCTTT	CASSKTDRGTEAFF
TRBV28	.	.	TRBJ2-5	TGTGCCAGCAGTCTCCAACCGGGAAGACAAGAGACCCAGTACTTC	CASSLQPGRQETQYF
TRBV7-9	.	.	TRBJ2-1	TGTGCCAGCAGCCTAGGGACTTACAATGAGCAGTTCTTC	CASSLGTYNEQFF
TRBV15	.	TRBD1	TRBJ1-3	TGTGCCACCAGGACGACAGGGAACTCTGGAAACACCATATATTTT	CATRTTGNSGNTIYF
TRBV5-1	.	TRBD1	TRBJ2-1	TGCGCCAGCAGCTTTACCGGGACAGGGGATGAGCAGTTCTTC	CASSFTGTGDEQFF
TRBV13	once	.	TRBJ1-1	TGTGCCAGCAGAGAAAGAATGAACACTGAAGCTTTCTTT	CASRERMNTEAFF
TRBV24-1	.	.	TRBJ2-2	TGTGCCACTCTAGCCCCTGGCACCGGGGAGCTGTTTTTT	CATLAPGTGELFF
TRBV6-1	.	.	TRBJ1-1	TGTGCCAGCAGTGACCACACCGGGACATCAGGCACTGAAGCTTTCTTT	CASSDHTGTSGTEAFF
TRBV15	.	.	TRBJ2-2	TGTGCCACCAGCAGAGATTACAGGCCGCGGAGGAGGGAGCTGTTTTTT	CATSRDYRPRRRELFF
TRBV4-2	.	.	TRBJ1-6	TGTGCCAGCAGCCAGGCTTTTGAAGATTCACCCCTCCACTTT	CASSQAFEDSPLHF
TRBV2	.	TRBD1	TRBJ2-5	TGTGCCAGCAGGACAGGGGGGAGGGCCTGGGGAGAGACCCAGTACTTC	CASRTGGRAWGETQYF
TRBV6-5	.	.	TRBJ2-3	TGTGCCAGCAGTTCTGAGGGGGGACGCACAGATACGCAGTATTTT	CASSSEGGRTDTQYF
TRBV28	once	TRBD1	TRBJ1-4	TGTGCCAGCAGTTCCCCGGGACAGGGAAGCGAAAAACTGTTTTTT	CASSSPGQGSEKLFF
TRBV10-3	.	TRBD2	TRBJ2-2	TGTGCCATCAGTAGAGCGGGGTTAGGGAACACCGGGGAGCTGTTTTTT	CAISRAGLGNTGELFF
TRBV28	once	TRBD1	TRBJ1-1	TGTGCCAGTAAGGTGTGGGACAGGGACACTGAAGCTTTCTTT	CASKVWDRDTEAFF
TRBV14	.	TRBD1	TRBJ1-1	TGTGCCAGCAGCCTTCGACAGGGGCATAGAGACACTGAAGCTTTCTTT	CASSLRQGHRDTEAFF
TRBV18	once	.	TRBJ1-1	TGTGCCAGCTCACCACCGACTAACACTGAAGCTTTCTTT	CASSPPTNTEAFF
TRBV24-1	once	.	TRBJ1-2	.	CATSVPGNYGYTF
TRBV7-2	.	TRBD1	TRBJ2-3	TGTGCCAGCAGCTTATCTGGACAGGGGGGGGATACGCAGTATTTT	CASSLSGQGGDTQYF
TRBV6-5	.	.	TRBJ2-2	TGTGCCAGCCAGGACTTCCGAACATTCACCGGGGAGCTGTTTTTT	CASQDFRTFTGELFF
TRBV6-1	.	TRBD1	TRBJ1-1	TGTGCCAGCAGTGAGACCGGGACAGCGAACACTGAAGCTTTCTTT	CASSETGTANTEAFF
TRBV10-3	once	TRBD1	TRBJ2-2	TGTGCCATCAGTAAGGGGACAGGTTCCGGCGGGGAGCTGTTTTTT	CAISKGTGSGGELFF
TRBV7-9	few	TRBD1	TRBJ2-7	TGTGCCAGCAGCTGGGACAGCTACGAGCAGTACTTC	CASSWDSYEQYF
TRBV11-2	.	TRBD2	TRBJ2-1	TGTGCCAGCAGCCTAGCGGGGGGGAATGAGCAGTTCTTC	CASSLAGGNEQFF
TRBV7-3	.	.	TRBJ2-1	TGTGCCAGCAGCTTAAGTAGGCCAGGGGGAGGCGATGAGCAGTTCTTC	CASSLSRPGGGDEQFF
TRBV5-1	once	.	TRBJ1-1	TGCGCCAGCTCGGTGGACATTAGGAACACTGAAGCTTTCTTT	CASSVDIRNTEAFF
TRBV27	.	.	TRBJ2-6	TGTGCCAGCAGCTCTGGGGCCAACGTCCTGACTTTC	CASSSGANVLTF
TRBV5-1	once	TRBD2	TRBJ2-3	TGCGCCAGCAGCCGCATTAGCGGGGGGGCGACAGATACGCAGTATTTT	CASSRISGGATDTQYF
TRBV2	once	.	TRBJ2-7	TGTGCCACCCGGCAGAAACCCTCCTACGAGCAGTACTTC	CATRQKPSYEQYF
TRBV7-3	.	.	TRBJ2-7	TGTGCCAGCAGCTTGGGCCCCTCCTACGAGCAGTACTTC	CASSLGPSYEQYF
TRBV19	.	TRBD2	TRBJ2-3	TGTGCCAGTAGTAAGCTAGCGGGGGGATCTACAGATACGCAGTATTTT	CASSKLAGGSTDTQYF
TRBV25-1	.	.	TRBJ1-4	TGTGCCAGCAGTGAAGGGGGGGGGACTAATGAAAAACTGTTTTTT	CASSEGGGTNEKLFF
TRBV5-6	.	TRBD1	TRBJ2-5	TGTGCCAGCAGCCTAGACAGGGGAGAGACCCAGTACTTC	CASSLDRGETQYF
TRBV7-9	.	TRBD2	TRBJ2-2	TGTGCCAGCAGCTCCCGGGAGGTGGCAGGGCCGAACACCGGGGAGCTGTTTTTT	CASSSREVAGPNTGELFF
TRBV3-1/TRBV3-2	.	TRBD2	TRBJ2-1	TGTGCCAGCAGCCAAGGGACTAGCGGGGCAAATGAGCAGTTCTTC	CASSQGTSGANEQFF
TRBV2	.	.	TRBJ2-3	TGTGCCAGCAGTCTGGAATCGGCGCAGTATTTT	CASSLESAQYF
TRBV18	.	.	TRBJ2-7	TGTGCCAGCTCACCACACAGCCACTACGAGCAGTACTTC	CASSPHSHYEQYF
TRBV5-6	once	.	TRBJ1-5	TGTGCCAGCAGCTTAGGGGTTAGCAATCAGCCCCAGCATTTT	CASSLGVSNQPQHF
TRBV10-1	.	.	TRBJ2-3	TGCGCCAGCAGTCGGGGAACTCGCACAGATACGCAGTATTTT	CASSRGTRTDTQYF
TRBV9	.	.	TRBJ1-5	TGTGCCAGCAGCACCGGGGGCCGCAATCAGCCCCAGCATTTT	CASSTGGRNQPQHF
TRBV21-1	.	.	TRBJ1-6	TGTGCCAGCAGCAAAGCCGGGACAGGGGAATCACCCCTCCACTTT	CASSKAGTGESPLHF
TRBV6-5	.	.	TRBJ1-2	TGTGCCAGCAGTTCCCAGGTTAACTATGGCTACACCTTC	CASSSQVNYGYTF
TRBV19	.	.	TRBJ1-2	TGTGCCAGTAGCCATACACCTTTCTATGGCTACACCTTC	CASSHTPFYGYTF
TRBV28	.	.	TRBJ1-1	TGTGCCAGCAGTTTATCCGGAGGTCGGAACACTGAAGCTTTCTTT	CASSLSGGRNTEAFF